The 15 T cell receptor beta chains reported below all come from one sample, sequenced in a study of graft-versus-host responses after intestinal transplantation. Graft samples were processed, releasing intraepithelial and lamina propria lymphocytes. Produced via immunoSEQ multiplex PCR; TCRdb's table is partial and in-frame only. Of 15,000 to 20,000 clones in the sample, around three quarters were seen once. This specimen consisted of ileum tissue, obtained around 20 days after intestinal transplant. The receptors stem from a human patient who received an intestinal transplant, so some T cells may come from the graft donor.

The chain combines TRBV6-5 with TRBJ1-6; 8 bases are a match to TRBD1. The junction had 4 bases not matched to a gene; V was cut back by 6 bases and J by 6 bases. Germline-derived CDR1 and CDR2 are MNHEY and SVGAGI. The CDR3 runs 14 residues. The CDR3, as DNA: TGTGCCAGCAGGAGGGACAGGCCTAATTCACCCCTCCACTTT. Its translation: CASRRDRPNSPLHF.

The rearrangement uses TRBV5-6 and TRBJ2-1, with TRBD2 identical over 8 bases. The trim removed 0 bases at V and 6 bases at J, leaving 14 bases unmatched. The germline gives CDR1 SGHDT, CDR2 YYEEEE. This CDR3 has 18 amino acids. DNA of the CDR3: TGTGCCAGCAGCTTGGATCCCGGGAGGGCCCTCTCTAGCAATGAGCAGTTCTTC. Its translation: CASSLDPGRALSSNEQFF.

V gene TRBV9 combines with J gene TRBJ2-3; 14 bases match TRBD2. Germline V CDR1 and CDR2: SGDLS, YYNGEE. V lost 0 bases and J lost 2; bases outside the gene matches: 2. This CDR3 is 17 amino acids long. The CDR3 here is CASSVGTSGGPTDTQYF. CDR3 sequence (DNA): TGTGCCAGCAGCGTAGGGACTAGCGGGGGGCCCACAGATACGCAGTATTTT.

This chain connects TRBV5-1 to TRBJ1-2; D gene ambiguous. CDR3 length: 16 amino acids. Germline assignment: CDR1 SGHRS and CDR2 YFSETQ. V was clipped by 4 bases and J by 1 base, with 17 bases between them. CDR3 loop: CASSLEPAGNNYGYTF. CDR3 bases: TGCGCCAGCAGCCTGGAACCGGCGGGGAATAACTATGGCTACACCTTC.

The rearrangement links TRBV6-5 to TRBJ2-2; TRBD1 aligns across 8 bases. Germline loops: CDR1 MNHEY, CDR2 SVGAGI. The CDR3 extends over 14 amino acids. Unmatched junction bases numbered 5, after V lost 5 bases and J lost 6 bases. The CDR3 here is CASSPGGYSGELFF. CDR3 coding DNA: TGTGCCAGCAGTCCAGGGGGCTATTCCGGGGAGCTGTTTTTT.

The chain has TRBV9 and TRBJ2-3; 14 nucleotides match TRBD2. V shed 5 bases, J shed 8 bases, and the junction held 4 bases outside the gene matches. This CDR3 spans 14 amino acids. Germline lookup yields CDR1 SGDLS and CDR2 YYNGEE. This CDR3 reads CASRTGTSGSTQYF. The CDR3 bases are TGTGCCAGCAGGACCGGGACTAGCGGGAGTACGCAGTATTTT.

This clone was counted between two and nine times. This chain connects TRBV5-1 to TRBJ2-7, with no clear D. Trimming stripped 5 bases from V and 0 bases from J, with 9 bases between. The CDR3 consists of 13 residues. CDR1 is SGHRS and CDR2 is YFSETQ in the germline V gene. The CDR3 loop is CASRVTNSYEQYF. In DNA, the CDR3 is TGCGCCAGCAGGGTTACTAACTCCTACGAGCAGTACTTC.

This sequence joins TRBV7-6 and TRBJ2-3, with D tentatively TRBD1 (6 bases). The CDR3 runs 14 residues. The germline V and J ends were trimmed by 1 base and 1 base, with 6 bases remaining between them. Germline V lookup: CDR1 SGHVS, CDR2 FNYEAQ. The CDR3 region has the DNA TGTGCCAGCAGCTTAGGGACAGGCACAGATACGCAGTATTTT. Translating gives CASSLGTGTDTQYF.

This chain connects TRBV7-9 to TRBJ1-4, with a weak D call TRBD1 (6 bases). Germline values: CDR1 SEHNR, CDR2 FQNEAQ (reference sequence). Trimming took 6 bases from V and 7 from J, leaving 15 bases between them. The CDR3 has 14 amino acids. DNA for the CDR3: TGTGCCAGCAGGTCCAGACAGGAGCGTGAAAAACTGTTTTTT. Translated, it gives CASRSRQEREKLFF.

This clone was seen more than once but under ten times. This chain links TRBV5-4 with TRBJ1-2; D remains ambiguous. The CDR3 has 12 amino acids. Trimming pared 3 bases from V and 2 bases from J, leaving 5 bases between. Germline CDR1 SGHNT, CDR2 YYREEE (reference sequence). In DNA, the CDR3 is TGTGCCAGCAGCTACCTAAACTATGGCTACACCTTC. This gives the protein CASSYLNYGYTF.

This clone was detected only a few times. The rearrangement joins TRBV30 to TRBJ2-7, with D possibly being TRBD2 (5 bases). The CDR3 runs to 13 residues. Looked up from germline, CDR1 is GTSNPN and CDR2 is SVGIG (reference sequence). Trimming removed 2 bases from V and 7 bases from J, with 15 bases in between. The CDR3 sequence is CAWSQALPGEQYF. The DNA of the CDR3 is TGTGCCTGGAGTCAAGCTCTGCCGGGGGAGCAGTACTTC.

This rearrangement joins TRBV6-1 to TRBJ2-2; D is possibly TRBD1 (6 bases). The CDR3 is 14 residues long. Germline CDR1 reads MNHNS; CDR2 reads SASEGT. V lost 9 bases and J lost 2, with 13 bases in between. The CDR3 protein is CASRDTPNTGELFF. The CDR3, as DNA: TGTGCCAGTCGGGACACGCCTAACACCGGGGAGCTGTTTTTT.

This chain links TRBV5-1 with TRBJ1-2; maybe TRBD1 (5 bases). CDR1 SGHRS and CDR2 YFSETQ come from the germline V gene. V lost 0 bases to trimming and J lost 3 bases, with 6 bases between them. The CDR3 is made up of 13 amino acids. DNA for the CDR3: TGCGCCAGCAGCTTGGGGGGGGACTATGGCTACACCTTC. Translation gives CASSLGGDYGYTF. The full variable domain, in which reference TRBV5-1 and TRBJ1-2 provide the parts outside the CDR3, is KAGVTQTPRYLIKTRGQQVTLSCSPISGHRSVSWYQQTPGQGLQFLFEYFSETQRNKGNFPGRFSGRQFSNSRSEMNVSTLELGDSALYLCASSLGGDYGYTFGSGTRLTVV.

The chain is built from TRBV5-1 and TRBJ2-7, with D possibly TRBD1 on 5 matching bases. The CDR3 is 14 amino acids. In germline, CDR1 is SGHRS, CDR2 YFSETQ. The V gene lost 5 bases and the J gene lost 0 bases, with 12 bases spanning the gap. This chain's CDR3 is CASRPGHLSYEQYF. For the CDR3, the DNA is TGCGCCAGCAGACCTGGACACCTCTCCTACGAGCAGTACTTC.

The V and J genes are TRBV4-1 and TRBJ2-1, with 7 bases aligning to TRBD2. This CDR3 contains 15 residues. Trimming took 3 bases from V and 4 from J; bases not matched to a gene: 6. CDR1 MGHRA and CDR2 YSYEKL come from the germline V gene. The CDR3 bases are TGCGCCAGCAGCCAGGCTAGCGGAGTTTACAATGAGCAGTTCTTC. Amino acids: CASSQASGVYNEQFF.